The entry below describes one T cell receptor beta chain. The antigen is unknown. Axillary draining lymph nodes of breast cancer patients supplied the node samples. Germline loops: CDR1 MNHEY, CDR2 SVGAGI. Trimming cost V 6 bases and J 10 bases; bases outside gene matches: 12. The CDR3 extends over 14 amino acids. This specimen comes from a study of breast tumors, draining lymph nodes, adjacent tissues. Study-wide points: Compared with basal-like, luminal-like tumors shared significantly more repertoire with nontumor tissue.

Each CDR3 protein gets one entry after TCRdb re-called the multiplex PCR reads with MiXCR. In the table there are some 250,000 distinct CDR3 sequences, nearly 35% of which are singletons. The sequenced sample consisted of axillary lymph node tissue. V is TRBV6-5 and J is TRBJ2-1; 7 bases are shared with TRBD1. The sequence was collected from a female donor with breast cancer. Some clones in this sample may be carry-over from other donors' samples. The CDR3, as DNA: TGTGCCAGCAGACCCACAGGGGAGTATAGGGAGCAGTTCTTC. Translation gives CASRPTGEYREQFF.